A selection of T cell receptor beta chains follows, all from one sample in a study of control samples from healthy donors and cancer patients. Method: immunoSEQ multiplex PCR; TCRdb's copy keeps in-frame clones and lacks some. The sample contains some 120,000 clones, under 95% of which appear only once. Input material: blood. The receptors shown here come from a man younger than 30 in good health. CDR3s include the opening cysteine and the closing phenylalanine or tryptophan. The D gene is left open where the match is weak. Clone sizes are given selectively: once, few, many, or a class where the clone is expanded.

j_call: TRBJ1-2
v_call: TRBV25-1
d_call: .
clone_size: .
cdr3_aa: CASSRGNYGYTF
cdr3_nt: TGTGCCAGCAGCCGGGGGAACTATGGCTACACCTTC

j_call: TRBJ1-6
v_call: TRBV5-1
d_call: .
clone_size: .
cdr3_aa: CASSLELGRLSPLHF
cdr3_nt: TGCGCCAGCAGCTTGGAACTCGGCCGGCTTTCACCCCTCCACTTT

j_call: TRBJ1-1
v_call: TRBV30
d_call: .
clone_size: .
cdr3_aa: CAWSTIGTENTEAFF
cdr3_nt: TGTGCCTGGAGTACGATCGGGACGGAGAACACTGAAGCTTTCTTT

j_call: TRBJ1-1
v_call: TRBV10-1
d_call: .
clone_size: .
cdr3_aa: CASSDTGHYTEAFF
cdr3_nt: TGCGCCAGCAGTGATACAGGGCACTACACTGAAGCTTTCTTT

j_call: TRBJ2-1
v_call: TRBV12-3/TRBV12-4
d_call: .
clone_size: once
cdr3_aa: CASSLREDNEQFF
cdr3_nt: TGTGCCAGCAGTTTAAGGGAGGACAATGAGCAGTTCTTC

j_call: TRBJ1-2
v_call: TRBV9
d_call: TRBD1
clone_size: once
cdr3_aa: CASSGRQGRSYGYTF
cdr3_nt: TGTGCCAGCAGCGGGCGACAGGGTCGGAGCTATGGCTACACCTTC

j_call: TRBJ1-1
v_call: TRBV30
d_call: .
clone_size: .
cdr3_aa: CAWSDRGGALNTEAFF
cdr3_nt: TGTGCCTGGAGTGACCGGGGGGGGGCGTTAAACACTGAAGCTTTCTTT

j_call: TRBJ1-2
v_call: TRBV7-2
d_call: .
clone_size: .
cdr3_aa: CASSRYTDYGYTF
cdr3_nt: TGTGCCAGCAGCCGCTACACAGACTATGGCTACACCTTC

j_call: TRBJ2-7
v_call: TRBV19
d_call: TRBD1
clone_size: once
cdr3_aa: CASSILWWDSIYEQYF
cdr3_nt: TGTGCCAGTAGTATTCTCTGGTGGGACAGCATCTACGAGCAGTACTTC

j_call: TRBJ1-1
v_call: TRBV15
d_call: .
clone_size: .
cdr3_aa: CATSRAKSMNTEAFF
cdr3_nt: TGTGCCACCAGCAGAGCAAAGAGCATGAACACTGAAGCTTTCTTT

j_call: TRBJ2-2
v_call: TRBV4-2
d_call: TRBD2
clone_size: .
cdr3_aa: CASSQVVAGGLYTGELFF
cdr3_nt: TGTGCCAGCAGCCAAGTGGTGGCGGGGGGGCTCTACACCGGGGAGCTGTTTTTT

j_call: TRBJ1-4
v_call: TRBV14
d_call: .
clone_size: .
cdr3_aa: CASSPYWSEKLFF
cdr3_nt: TGTGCCAGCAGCCCGTACTGGAGTGAAAAACTGTTTTTT

j_call: TRBJ2-5
v_call: TRBV4-1
d_call: .
clone_size: .
cdr3_aa: CASSQRPGVLQETQYF
cdr3_nt: TGCGCCAGCAGCCAACGACCCGGCGTCCTTCAAGAGACCCAGTACTTC

j_call: TRBJ1-6
v_call: TRBV7-3
d_call: .
clone_size: .
cdr3_aa: CASSLTGQGSPLHF
cdr3_nt: TGTGCCAGCAGCTTGACAGGCCAGGGGTCACCCCTCCACTTT

j_call: TRBJ2-1
v_call: TRBV9
d_call: .
clone_size: once
cdr3_aa: CASSEPWSEQFF
cdr3_nt: TGTGCCAGCAGCGAACCTTGGAGTGAGCAGTTCTTC

j_call: TRBJ2-1
v_call: TRBV10-3
d_call: .
clone_size: .
cdr3_aa: CAISEGARSLANEQFF
cdr3_nt: TGTGCCATCAGTGAGGGAGCGCGGTCCTTGGCCAATGAGCAGTTCTTC

j_call: TRBJ1-6
v_call: TRBV7-9
d_call: TRBD1
clone_size: .
cdr3_aa: CASSGTGNSPLHF
cdr3_nt: TGTGCCAGCAGCGGGACAGGGAATTCACCCCTCCACTTT

j_call: TRBJ2-1
v_call: TRBV6-4
d_call: TRBD2
clone_size: .
cdr3_aa: CASSDSSGGDYNEQFF
cdr3_nt: TGTGCCAGCAGTGACTCTAGCGGGGGCGATTACAATGAGCAGTTCTTC

j_call: TRBJ1-4
v_call: TRBV5-4
d_call: .
clone_size: .
cdr3_aa: CASSLYQGSNEKLFF
cdr3_nt: TGTGCCAGCAGCTTGTACCAGGGCTCTAATGAAAAACTGTTTTTT

j_call: TRBJ1-5
v_call: TRBV6-1
d_call: .
clone_size: .
cdr3_aa: CASSEVGGLQPQHF
cdr3_nt: TGTGCCAGCAGTGAAGTAGGGGGGCTTCAGCCCCAGCATTTT

j_call: TRBJ2-2
v_call: TRBV29-1
d_call: .
clone_size: .
cdr3_aa: CSVVSGGTGELFF
cdr3_nt: TGCAGCGTTGTCAGTGGGGGCACCGGAGAGCTGTTTTTT

j_call: TRBJ2-1
v_call: TRBV20-1
d_call: .
clone_size: .
cdr3_aa: CSASPDGHNEQFF
cdr3_nt: TGCAGTGCTAGTCCGGACGGACACAATGAGCAGTTCTTC

j_call: TRBJ2-7
v_call: TRBV6-6
d_call: TRBD1
clone_size: .
cdr3_aa: CASGGTGGEQYF
cdr3_nt: TGTGCCAGCGGGGGGACAGGGGGCGAGCAGTACTTC

j_call: TRBJ1-2
v_call: TRBV5-1
d_call: TRBD1
clone_size: .
cdr3_aa: CASSLAQGSGSNYGYTF
cdr3_nt: TGCGCCAGCAGCTTGGCACAGGGGTCGGGGTCTAACTATGGCTACACCTTC

j_call: TRBJ2-1
v_call: TRBV18
d_call: .
clone_size: .
cdr3_aa: CASSPRQVFLSYNEQFF
cdr3_nt: TGTGCCAGCTCACCACGGCAGGTTTTTCTTTCCTACAATGAGCAGTTCTTC

j_call: TRBJ1-1
v_call: TRBV19
d_call: TRBD1
clone_size: .
cdr3_aa: CASSITGTANTEAFF
cdr3_nt: TGTGCCAGTAGTATCACTGGGACAGCGAACACTGAAGCTTTCTTT

j_call: TRBJ1-1
v_call: TRBV10-3
d_call: TRBD1
clone_size: .
cdr3_aa: CAISGRVRDRGRESVPNTEAFF
cdr3_nt: TGTGCCATCAGTGGCCGGGTCCGGGACAGGGGGCGAGAGAGCGTTCCGAACACTGAAGCTTTCTTT

j_call: TRBJ2-2
v_call: TRBV29-1
d_call: .
clone_size: .
cdr3_aa: CSVEDRLGEINTGELFF
cdr3_nt: TGCAGCGTTGAAGATCGGCTAGGGGAGATAAACACCGGGGAGCTGTTTTTT

j_call: TRBJ1-6
v_call: TRBV2
d_call: .
clone_size: .
cdr3_aa: CARGARSSYNSPLHF
cdr3_nt: TGTGCCAGAGGGGCCCGGAGCTCCTATAATTCACCCCTCCACTTT

j_call: TRBJ1-1
v_call: TRBV5-8
d_call: .
clone_size: .
cdr3_aa: CASSRLRGARTEAFF
cdr3_nt: TGTGCCAGCAGCCGACTTCGGGGGGCCCGCACTGAAGCTTTCTTT

j_call: TRBJ1-3
v_call: TRBV18
d_call: .
clone_size: .
cdr3_aa: CASSPRDNSGNTIYF
cdr3_nt: TGTGCCAGCTCACCACGGGACAACTCTGGAAACACCATATATTTT

j_call: TRBJ1-6
v_call: TRBV4-1
d_call: .
clone_size: .
cdr3_aa: CASSQVSNSPLHF
cdr3_nt: TGCGCCAGCAGCCAAGTCTCTAATTCACCCCTCCACTTT

j_call: TRBJ1-4
v_call: TRBV25-1
d_call: .
clone_size: .
cdr3_aa: CASSESGSGEKLFF
cdr3_nt: TGTGCCAGCAGTGAATCAGGGAGTGGAGAAAAACTGTTTTTT

j_call: TRBJ2-5
v_call: TRBV4-2
d_call: .
clone_size: few
cdr3_aa: CASSQGGGPQETQYF
cdr3_nt: TGTGCCAGCAGCCAAGGTGGGGGGCCCCAAGAGACCCAGTACTTC

j_call: TRBJ1-1
v_call: TRBV4-1
d_call: .
clone_size: .
cdr3_aa: CASSQERGTEAFF
cdr3_nt: TGCGCCAGCAGCCAAGAACGGGGCACTGAAGCTTTCTTT

j_call: TRBJ2-3
v_call: TRBV9
d_call: .
clone_size: .
cdr3_aa: CASSPGTSSTDTQYF
cdr3_nt: TGTGCCAGCAGCCCCGGAACATCTAGCACAGATACGCAGTATTTT

j_call: TRBJ1-1
v_call: TRBV12-5
d_call: .
clone_size: .
cdr3_aa: CASAELESRGYTEAFF
cdr3_nt: TGTGCTAGTGCTGAACTCGAGAGTCGAGGATACACTGAAGCTTTCTTT

j_call: TRBJ2-5
v_call: TRBV4-2
d_call: .
clone_size: .
cdr3_aa: CASSPRGLGETQYF
cdr3_nt: TGTGCCAGCAGCCCCCGGGGGTTAGGGGAGACCCAGTACTTC

j_call: TRBJ1-2
v_call: TRBV25-1
d_call: .
clone_size: .
cdr3_aa: CASSELGNSNYGYTF
cdr3_nt: TGTGCCAGCAGTGAATTAGGGAATTCTAACTATGGCTACACCTTC

j_call: TRBJ2-7
v_call: TRBV9
d_call: .
clone_size: .
cdr3_aa: CASSAVNTAGEQYF
cdr3_nt: TGTGCCAGCAGCGCTGTCAACACCGCGGGCGAGCAGTACTTC

j_call: TRBJ1-2
v_call: TRBV30
d_call: .
clone_size: .
cdr3_aa: CAWSAGQLPGYGYTF
cdr3_nt: TGTGCCTGGAGCGCTGGACAGCTCCCTGGCTATGGCTACACCTTC

j_call: TRBJ1-2
v_call: TRBV5-1
d_call: TRBD1
clone_size: .
cdr3_aa: CASSLDRAYGYTF
cdr3_nt: TGCGCCAGCAGCCTGGACAGGGCCTATGGCTACACCTTC

j_call: TRBJ1-4
v_call: TRBV5-1
d_call: TRBD1
clone_size: once
cdr3_aa: CASSLGTGGEKLFF
cdr3_nt: TGCGCCAGCAGCCTCGGGACAGGGGGAGAAAAACTGTTTTTT

j_call: TRBJ1-1
v_call: TRBV2
d_call: .
clone_size: .
cdr3_aa: CASSEARNVNTEAFF
cdr3_nt: TGTGCCAGCAGTGAGGCCAGAAATGTAAACACTGAAGCTTTCTTT

j_call: TRBJ1-1
v_call: TRBV24-1
d_call: .
clone_size: .
cdr3_aa: CATSDGGTEAFF
cdr3_nt: TGTGCCACCAGTGATGGGGGCACTGAAGCTTTCTTT

j_call: TRBJ1-1
v_call: TRBV2
d_call: .
clone_size: .
cdr3_aa: CASSGDKNTEAFF
cdr3_nt: TGTGCCAGCAGCGGGGACAAGAACACTGAAGCTTTCTTT

j_call: TRBJ2-7
v_call: TRBV6-5
d_call: TRBD1
clone_size: .
cdr3_aa: CASSLLGTGDNEQYF
cdr3_nt: TGTGCCAGCAGCTTACTCGGGACAGGGGACAACGAGCAGTACTTC

j_call: TRBJ1-6
v_call: TRBV10-3
d_call: .
clone_size: .
cdr3_aa: CATRDSGGGSPLHF
cdr3_nt: TGTGCCACCAGGGACTCCGGAGGTGGTTCACCCCTCCACTTT

j_call: TRBJ1-5
v_call: TRBV6-5
d_call: .
clone_size: .
cdr3_aa: CARLDKCGQPQHF
cdr3_nt: TGTGCCAGACTAGACAAGTGCGGTCAGCCCCAGCATTTT

j_call: TRBJ2-1
v_call: TRBV2
d_call: TRBD1
clone_size: .
cdr3_aa: CASRTDRAGYNEQFF
cdr3_nt: TGTGCCAGCAGGACGGACAGGGCGGGCTACAATGAGCAGTTCTTC

j_call: TRBJ1-2
v_call: TRBV6-6
d_call: .
clone_size: .
cdr3_aa: CASSYYRDGYTF
cdr3_nt: TGTGCCAGCAGTTACTACAGGGATGGCTACACCTTC

j_call: TRBJ2-2
v_call: TRBV5-4
d_call: TRBD2
clone_size: .
cdr3_aa: CASSSGGQNTGELFF
cdr3_nt: TGTGCCAGCAGCTCGGGGGGGCAAAACACCGGGGAGCTGTTTTTT

j_call: TRBJ1-1
v_call: TRBV13
d_call: .
clone_size: .
cdr3_aa: CASSLGRTEAFF
cdr3_nt: TGTGCCAGCAGCTTAGGCCGGACTGAAGCTTTCTTT

j_call: TRBJ1-1
v_call: TRBV6-5
d_call: .
clone_size: .
cdr3_aa: CASLLEVGTEAFF
cdr3_nt: TGTGCCAGCTTGCTGGAGGTGGGCACTGAAGCTTTCTTT

j_call: TRBJ2-7
v_call: TRBV3-1/TRBV3-2
d_call: .
clone_size: .
cdr3_aa: CASSPEVKAGSDEQYF
cdr3_nt: TGTGCCAGCAGCCCAGAGGTAAAGGCGGGTTCCGACGAGCAGTACTTC

j_call: TRBJ2-3
v_call: TRBV6-5
d_call: .
clone_size: .
cdr3_aa: CASSYSPSFADTQYF
cdr3_nt: TGTGCCAGCAGTTACTCGCCTAGTTTTGCAGATACGCAGTATTTT

j_call: TRBJ2-5
v_call: TRBV19
d_call: .
clone_size: .
cdr3_aa: CASSSQETQYF
cdr3_nt: TGTGCCAGTAGTTCACAAGAGACCCAGTACTTC

j_call: TRBJ2-1
v_call: TRBV9
d_call: TRBD2
clone_size: .
cdr3_aa: CASSLAGGYNEQFF
cdr3_nt: TGTGCCAGCAGCCTAGCGGGGGGGTACAATGAGCAGTTCTTC

j_call: TRBJ2-2
v_call: TRBV19
d_call: .
clone_size: .
cdr3_aa: CASSVYFPGAVTGELFF
cdr3_nt: TGTGCCAGTAGTGTATATTTTCCAGGGGCGGTCACCGGGGAGCTGTTTTTT